This T cell receptor (beta chain) originates from a study of type 1 regulatory T cells. Across the whole study: An in vitro protocol generated T-allo10, a Tr1-enriched, alloantigen-specific CD4 T cell product.

Worth noting for this clonotype: Its antigen is still unknown.

CDR1 is ENHRY and CDR2 is SYGVKD in the germline V gene. The CDR3 contains 17 residues. With V trimmed by 0 bases and J by 2 bases, 7 bases remained unmatched. MiXCR was run by TCRdb on the reads, yielding one entry per CDR3 protein. The top ten hold 13% to 15% of the sample, which has tens of thousands of distinct CDR3 sequences, around 77% seen once. The graft donor-derived T-allo10 cells reportedly recognize host alloantigens, are anergic, and suppress alloantigen-specifically. This sequence was found in a human donor in good health. Sequencing input: cultured T cells, either the whole culture or a sorted T cell fraction (not recorded which). Subset of the sample: Tr1-enriched cell product generated in vitro against host alloantigens. The genes are TRBV10-3 and TRBJ2-3; 8 nucleotides match TRBD2. In DNA, the CDR3 is TGTGCCATCAGTGAGTCGACCCTGCGGGGGGTCACAGATACGCAGTATTTT. Translated: CAISESTLRGVTDTQYF.